This TCR beta chain stems from a study of OX40 agonist ivuxolimab in advanced cancers. Only in-frame clones appear in the TCRdb table, and some are missing; sequencing was by immunoSEQ multiplex PCR. The sample yields tens of thousands of clones, about 87% seen once. Per the germline V gene, CDR1 is SGHNT and CDR2 is YENEEA. The CDR3 consists of 13 residues. Trimming cost V 1 base and J 5 bases, with 6 bases left between them. This TCR came from an adult with an advanced solid tumor such as melanoma, head and neck, liver or kidney cancer. Sequenced here: CD4+ or CD8+ T cells sorted from blood, sampled in a trial of the OX40 agonist ivuxolimab. V gene TRBV11-3 combines with J gene TRBJ2-1; D gene unclear. Here the CDR3 DNA reads TGTGCCAGCAGCTTAGTGCCCAACAATGAGCAGTTCTTC. Its translation is CASSLVPNNEQFF.